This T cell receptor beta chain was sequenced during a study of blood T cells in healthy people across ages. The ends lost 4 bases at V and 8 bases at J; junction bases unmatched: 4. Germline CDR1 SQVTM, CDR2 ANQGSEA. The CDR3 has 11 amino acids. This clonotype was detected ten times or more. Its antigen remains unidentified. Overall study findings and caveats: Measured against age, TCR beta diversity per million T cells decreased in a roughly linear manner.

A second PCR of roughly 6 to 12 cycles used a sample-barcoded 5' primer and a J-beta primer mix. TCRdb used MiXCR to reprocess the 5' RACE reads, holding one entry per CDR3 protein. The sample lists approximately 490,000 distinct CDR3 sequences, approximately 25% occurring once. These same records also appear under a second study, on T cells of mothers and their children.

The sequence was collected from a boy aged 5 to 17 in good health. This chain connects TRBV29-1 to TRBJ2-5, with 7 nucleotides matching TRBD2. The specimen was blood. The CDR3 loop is CSVGERDTQYF. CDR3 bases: TGCAGCGTTGGTGAGCGGGACACCCAGTACTTC.